The present T cell receptor beta chain was sequenced within a study of shared clonotypes between healthy human individuals. On the study more broadly: The study used three CD4 naive, three CD4 memory, two CD8 naive and one CD8 memory plate per donor.

Genomic DNA per cell subset filled all wells of several immunoSEQ plates. Sequenced by immunoSEQ multiplex PCR; TCRdb stores in-frame clones only, minus some. The sample lists under 2,000,000 clones; over 85% were seen once. Overall study results and limits: Larger estimated richness was generally seen in naive subsets than in memory subsets. Limited genetic and exposure-history diversity came from having few donors.

Regarding this clone: Its cognate antigen is unknown.

From germline, CDR1 is MNHNS and CDR2 SASEGT. The CDR3 is 13 amino acids. V shed 7 bases and J shed 2 bases, with 12 bases lying between them. Terminally differentiated effector memory CD45RA+ cells were excluded from the naive CD8 cells, which were CD45RO-negative and positively selected for CCR7. The chain couples TRBV6-1 to TRBJ2-7, with D maybe TRBD2 (5 bases). The clonotype comes from a man aged 18 to 30 in good health. Source material: naive CD8+ T cells sorted from blood. The CDR3 coding sequence is TGTGCCAGCACGGGATTGACTACCTACGAGCAGTACTTC. As protein: CASTGLTTYEQYF.